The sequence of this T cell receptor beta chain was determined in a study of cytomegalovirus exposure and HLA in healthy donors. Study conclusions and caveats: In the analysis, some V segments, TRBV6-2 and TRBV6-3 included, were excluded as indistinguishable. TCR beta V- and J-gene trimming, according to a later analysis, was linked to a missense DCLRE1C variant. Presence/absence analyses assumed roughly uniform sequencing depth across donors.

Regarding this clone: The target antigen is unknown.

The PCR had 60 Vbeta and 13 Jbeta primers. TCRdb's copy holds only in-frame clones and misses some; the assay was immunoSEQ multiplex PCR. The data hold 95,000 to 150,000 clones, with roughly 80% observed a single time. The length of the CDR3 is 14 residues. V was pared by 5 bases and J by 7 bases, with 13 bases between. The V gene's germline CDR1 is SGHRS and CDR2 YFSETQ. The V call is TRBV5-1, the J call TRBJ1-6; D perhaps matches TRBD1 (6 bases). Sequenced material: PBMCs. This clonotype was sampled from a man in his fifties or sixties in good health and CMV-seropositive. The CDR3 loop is CASRGDMANSPLHF. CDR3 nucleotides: TGCGCCAGCAGGGGGGACATGGCCAATTCACCCCTCCACTTT.